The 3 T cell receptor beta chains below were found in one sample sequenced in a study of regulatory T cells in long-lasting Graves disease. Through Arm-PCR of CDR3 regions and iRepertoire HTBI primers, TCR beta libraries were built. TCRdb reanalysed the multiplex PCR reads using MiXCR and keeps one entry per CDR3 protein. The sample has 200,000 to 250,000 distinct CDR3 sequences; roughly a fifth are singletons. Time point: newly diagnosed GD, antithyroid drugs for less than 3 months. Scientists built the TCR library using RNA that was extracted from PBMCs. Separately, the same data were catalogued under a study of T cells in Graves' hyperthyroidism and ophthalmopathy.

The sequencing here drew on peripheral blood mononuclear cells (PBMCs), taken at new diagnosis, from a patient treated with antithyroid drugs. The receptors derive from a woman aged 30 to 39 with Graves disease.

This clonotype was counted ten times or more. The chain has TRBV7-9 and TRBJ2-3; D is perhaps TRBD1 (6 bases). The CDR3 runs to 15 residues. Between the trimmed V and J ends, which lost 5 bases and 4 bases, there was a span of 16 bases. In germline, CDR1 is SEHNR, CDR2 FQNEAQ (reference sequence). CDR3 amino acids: CASSLGTRDPDTQYF. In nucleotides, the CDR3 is TGTGCCAGCAGCCTAGGGACACGCGACCCAGATACGCAGTATTTT.

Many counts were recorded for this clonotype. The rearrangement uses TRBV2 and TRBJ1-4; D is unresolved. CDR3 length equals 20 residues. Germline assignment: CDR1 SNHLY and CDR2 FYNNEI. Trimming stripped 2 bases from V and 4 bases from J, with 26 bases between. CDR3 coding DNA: TGTGCCAGCAGTGAAATGATCCCGGGCAGGATTTTCGGAAATAATGAAAAACTGTTTTTT. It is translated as CASSEMIPGRIFGNNEKLFF.

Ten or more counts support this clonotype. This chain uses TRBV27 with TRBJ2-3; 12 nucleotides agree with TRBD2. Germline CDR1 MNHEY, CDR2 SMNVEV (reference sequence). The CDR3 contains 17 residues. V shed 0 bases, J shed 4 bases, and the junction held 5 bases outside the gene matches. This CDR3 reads CASSLSLASGGADTQYF. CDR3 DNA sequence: TGTGCCAGCAGTTTATCCCTGGCTAGCGGGGGGGCAGATACGCAGTATTTT.